This T cell receptor (beta chain) was retrieved from a study of blood T cell repertoires in COVID-19. In the study overall: COVID-19 samples from acute and convalescent phases originated in the United States, Italy and Spain.

The CDR3 runs 13 residues. Germline values: CDR1 GTSNPN, CDR2 SVGIG (reference sequence). After removal of 5 bases from V and 7 bases from J, the junction contained 7 bases not matched to a gene. Sequencing used immunoSEQ multiplex PCR; TCRdb keeps in-frame clones, though not all of them. The data show tens of thousands of clones, with roughly 86% seen just once and 5.5% to 8.5% held by the top ten. The chain recombines TRBV30 with TRBJ1-4; TRBD1 matches at 7 bases. This TCR came from a human donor in a cohort sampled during active COVID-19. Sample: peripheral blood. CDR3 DNA: TGTGCCTGGCAAGACAGGGCGGGTGAAAAACTGTTTTTT. It specifies CAWQDRAGEKLFF.